These 17 T cell receptor beta chains came from one sample sequenced in a study of response to subunit inactivated influenza vaccine. Via MiXCR, TCRdb re-called the RT-PCR reads, giving one row per CDR3 protein. Of 530,000 or so distinct CDR3 sequences detected, about 12% appear once; the ten largest clones hold roughly a tenth. The specimen was PBMCs from blood, collected on the day of vaccination. These receptors were obtained from a man aged 45-65 years who received an inactivated influenza vaccine.

Ten or more counts support this clonotype. The V gene is TRBV7-9, the J gene TRBJ2-5, with a tentative D call TRBD1 (5 bases). V lost 5 bases, J lost 4 bases, and 14 bases lay in between. This CDR3 has 14 amino acids. CDR1 is SEHNR, CDR2 FQNEAQ, per germline (reference sequence). As DNA, the CDR3 is TGTGCCAGCAGCATCGGACACATTCGAGAGACCCAGTACTTC. As protein: CASSIGHIRETQYF.

The V gene is TRBV5-1, the J gene TRBJ2-7; D is unresolved. V lost 4 bases and J 6 bases, leaving 14 bases between the germline ends. The CDR3 is 13 amino acids. The germline CDR1 and CDR2 sequences are SGHRS and YFSETQ. As DNA, the CDR3 is TGCGCCAGCAGCGCGAAAGGTGCTGTCGAGCAGTACTTC. It specifies CASSAKGAVEQYF.

The sample holds a few counts of this clonotype. V gene TRBV20-1 combines with J gene TRBJ2-7; D might be TRBD1 (6 bases). The germline V gene encodes CDR1 DFQATT and CDR2 SNEGSKA (reference sequence). The CDR3 length is 13 residues. Trimming removed 1 base at V and 3 bases at J, with 10 bases between. For the CDR3, the DNA is TGCAGTGCTAGAGTGGGACAATTCTACGAGCAGTACTTC. This encodes CSARVGQFYEQYF.

The genes are TRBV7-2 and TRBJ2-7; D gene ambiguous. Trimming cost V 7 bases and J 6 bases, with 19 bases left between them. CDR3 length: 14 amino acids. Germline lookup yields CDR1 SGHTA and CDR2 FQGNSA. CDR3 DNA sequence: TGTGCCAGCAACCCCCTTGGGCCGACGGGCGAGCAGTACTTC. Translated, it gives CASNPLGPTGEQYF.

In this sample, this clonotype turned up a few times. The chain has TRBV9 and TRBJ2-5, with D tentatively TRBD1 or TRBD2 (5 bases each). Trimming pared 3 bases from V and 1 base from J, leaving 13 bases between. CDR1 is SGDLS, CDR2 YYNGEE, per germline. There are 15 residues in the CDR3. The CDR3 DNA reads TGTGCCAGCAGCGCTTTACTTGGGGGCCAAGAGACCCAGTACTTC. Amino acids: CASSALLGGQETQYF.

This clonotype was counted at least ten times. The chain combines TRBV7-8 with TRBJ1-3; possibly TRBD1 for D (6 bases). The CDR3 has 18 residues. The germline V gene has CDR1 SGHVS and CDR2 FQNEAQ. Trimming stripped 1 base from V and 3 bases from J, with 19 bases between. CDR3 DNA sequence: TGTGCCAGCAGCTTAGTAAGCCGCTTAACAGGGTTTGGAAACACCATATATTTT. Translation gives CASSLVSRLTGFGNTIYF.

This clonotype occurred a few times. The chain has TRBV4-1 and TRBJ1-3; 7 bases match TRBD1. The length of the CDR3 is 15 residues. Germline CDR1 MGHRA, CDR2 YSYEKL. V lost 2 bases to trimming and J lost 1 base; unmatched junction nucleotides: 2. The CDR3 DNA sequence: TGCGCCAGCAGCCAAACGGACAGGTCTGGAAACACCATATATTTT. Residues: CASSQTDRSGNTIYF.

This chain uses TRBV2 with TRBJ2-1, with 9 bases that match TRBD2. The CDR3 has 14 amino acids. The V gene end was trimmed by 3 bases and the J gene end by 9 bases; junction bases not matched to a gene: 6. Per germline, CDR1 SNHLY and CDR2 FYNNEI. The CDR3 loop reads CASSELAGVSEQFF. For the CDR3, the DNA is TGTGCCAGCAGTGAGTTAGCGGGAGTCTCTGAGCAGTTCTTC.

The rearrangement uses TRBV12-3 or TRBV12-4 and TRBJ2-7; TRBD1 is a possible D gene (6 bases). This CDR3 has 14 residues. Trimming stripped 5 bases from V and 1 base from J, with 12 bases between. The CDR3 sequence is CASSLDSQSYEQYF. The CDR3 bases are TGTGCCAGCAGTCTGGACAGCCAGTCCTACGAGCAGTACTTC.

The genes are TRBV20-1 and TRBJ2-7, with 10 nucleotides matching TRBD2. CDR1 DFQATT and CDR2 SNEGSKA come from the germline V gene (reference sequence). The CDR3 consists of 13 residues. J lost 0 bases, V lost 4 bases, and 0 bases had no gene match. In nucleotides, the CDR3 is TGCAGTGCTACTAGCGGGAGCTCCTACGAGCAGTACTTC. Translated: CSATSGSSYEQYF.

This clonotype turned up a few times. One end of the junction fails to match germline, which may point to a read error. The J gene is TRBJ2-3, the V gene TRBV7-2; D remains ambiguous. This CDR3 has 10 amino acids. Germline CDR1 and CDR2: SGHTA and FQGNSA. The CDR3 sequence is CASSSIRVSF. The CDR3 region has the DNA TGTGCCAGCAGCTCAATCCGGGTTTCCTTT.

This clonotype was observed a handful of times. The chain links TRBV18 to TRBJ1-1; a possible D gene is TRBD1 (5 bases). CDR1 is KGHSH, CDR2 LQKENI, per germline. This CDR3 region has 13 residues. Trimming pared 6 bases from V and 8 bases from J, leaving 16 bases between. In DNA form, the CDR3 reads TGTGCCAGCTCCAAACAGGAGGCTAAGGAAGCTTTCTTT. It codes for CASSKQEAKEAFF.

The chain links TRBV7-2 to TRBJ2-3; D unclear. The germline V gene has CDR1 SGHTA and CDR2 FQGNSA. This CDR3 is 13 amino acids long. V lost 0 bases and J 10 bases, leaving 11 bases between the germline ends. The CDR3 region is CASSLARTDAQYF. CDR3 DNA sequence: TGTGCCAGCAGCTTAGCGAGGACGGACGCGCAGTATTTT.

This clonotype appeared a few times. This chain links TRBV10-3 with TRBJ2-1; D unclear. Germline CDR1 ENHRY, CDR2 SYGVKD. V was cut by 0 bases and J by 4 bases, with 4 bases left in between. The length of the CDR3 is 13 residues. The CDR3 is CAISESAYNEQFF. For the CDR3, the DNA is TGTGCCATCAGTGAGTCCGCGTACAATGAGCAGTTCTTC.

There are many counts of this clonotype. The rearrangement links TRBV10-3 to TRBJ1-4; unclear D gene. Germline CDR1 and CDR2: ENHRY and SYGVKD. The CDR3 length is 13 residues. V lost 6 bases to trimming and J lost 0 bases, with 5 bases between them. In DNA form, the CDR3 reads TGTGCCATCAGGATTGCAACTAATGAAAAACTGTTTTTT. Translating it yields CAIRIATNEKLFF.

This rearrangement joins TRBV7-9 to TRBJ1-1; perhaps TRBD1 as D (5 bases). CDR3 size: 12 residues. CDR1 and CDR2 from the germline V gene are SEHNR and FQNEAQ (reference sequence). Trimming took off 5 bases at V and 11 bases at J, with 15 bases between the two ends. CDR3 amino acids: CASSVPQGYAFF. In nucleotides, the CDR3 is TGTGCCAGCAGCGTGCCTCAGGGCTATGCTTTCTTT.

This clonotype was observed a handful of times. The chain combines TRBV20-1 with TRBJ2-2; D gene unclear. V was pared by 0 bases and J by 5 bases, with 7 bases between. CDR3 size: 13 residues. Germline lookup yields CDR1 DFQATT and CDR2 SNEGSKA (reference sequence). CDR3 nucleotide sequence: TGCAGTGCTAGAGAGACGTCTACCGGGGAGCTGTTTTTT. Residues: CSARETSTGELFF.